This T cell receptor beta chain was sequenced during a study of T cells of healthy individuals. This clonotype was picked up many times. Germline assignment: CDR1 SQVTM and CDR2 ANQGSEA. J gave up 3 bases and V 4 bases, and 5 bases lay outside the gene matches. The CDR3 is made up of 13 amino acids. In TCRdb, the 5' RACE reads were re-called with MiXCR into one record per CDR3 protein. The table has about 57,000 distinct CDR3 sequences, about 16% seen once; the top ten hold approximately 4.7%. This sequence was found in a human donor in good health. The chain uses TRBV29-1 and TRBJ2-7; 8 bases fit TRBD1. DNA of the CDR3: TGCAGCGTTGGGGCGGGACAGGTCTACGAGCAGTACTTC. Residues: CSVGAGQVYEQYF.